The next 9 T cell receptor beta chains were all read from a single sample in a study of T cells in Graves' hyperthyroidism and ophthalmopathy. Researchers amplified the TCR beta CDR3 regions from RNA transcripts. A set of HTBI primers served as the primers for a first-round RT-PCR of the TCR CDR3. Each CDR3 protein gets one entry after TCRdb re-called the multiplex PCR reads with MiXCR. Among 350,000 to 450,000 distinct CDR3 sequences listed, about an eighth were seen once. Sequences were obtained from blood. The receptors come from a man aged 50 to 59 with Graves' ophthalmopathy.

This clonotype was found many times. The chain employs TRBV2 and TRBJ2-7; 8 bases line up with TRBD1. The junction had 4 bases not matched to a gene; V was cut back by 6 bases and J by 6 bases. The CDR3 spans 12 residues. The V gene's germline CDR1 is SNHLY and CDR2 FYNNEI. CDR3 nucleotide sequence: TGTGCCAGCAGCGGACAGGGAACCGAGCAGTACTTC. It codes for CASSGQGTEQYF.

To note about this clonotype: The junction shows a germline mismatch at one end, possibly a read error. The genes are TRBV19 and TRBJ2-1; TRBD1 aligns across 7 bases. CDR3 length: 15 residues. Germline values: CDR1 LNHDA, CDR2 SQIVND (reference sequence). The CDR3 sequence: CASSQTGTYYNGQFF. The CDR3, as DNA: TGTGCCAGTAGCCAGACAGGGACCTACTACAATGGGCAGTTCTTC.

This clonotype was detected a few times. V usage is TRBV29-1 and J usage is TRBJ2-1, with D perhaps TRBD1 or TRBD2 (5 bases each). Germline CDR1 and CDR2: SQVTM and ANQGSEA. Trimming left V 7 bases short and J 3 bases short, with 10 bases between. This CDR3 comprises 12 residues. CDR3 DNA sequence: TGCAGCGCTAATGGGGGCTACAATGAGCAGTTCTTC. This encodes CSANGGYNEQFF.

This clonotype came up a few times. The CDR3, as DNA: TGTGCCAGCAGTAGCCCCCAGGTCCGTCGGGCTTTCTTT. It is translated as CASSSPQVRRAFF. The chain couples TRBV28 to TRBJ1-1; D call uncertain. This CDR3 spans 13 amino acids. Germline CDR1 and CDR2: MDHEN and SYDVKM. V was clipped by 5 bases and J by 11 bases, with 18 bases between them.

This clonotype was seen a few times. The chain carries TRBV29-1 and TRBJ2-5; no clear D gene. The ends were cut back, 2 bases at V and 1 base at J, with 8 bases in the middle. Germline assignment: CDR1 SQVTM and CDR2 ANQGSEA. This CDR3 has 13 amino acids. For the CDR3, the DNA is TGCAGCGTTGAAAGAGCCGGCCAAGAGACCCAGTACTTC. Translating it yields CSVERAGQETQYF.

This clonotype was detected many times. The gene calls are TRBV29-1 and TRBJ2-5; D possibly corresponds to TRBD1 (5 bases). CDR3 length: 10 amino acids. Germline lookup yields CDR1 SQVTM and CDR2 ANQGSEA. V lost 7 bases and J lost 5, with 8 bases in between. Here the CDR3 DNA reads TGCAGCGGGACATTTGAGACCCAGTACTTC. As protein: CSGTFETQYF.

The V and J genes are TRBV15 and TRBJ2-1; 12 nucleotides match TRBD2. The CDR3 loop spans 16 amino acids. CDR1 LNHNV and CDR2 YYDKDF come from the germline V gene (reference sequence). V was pared by 5 bases and J by 1 base, with 3 bases of the junction left unmatched. The DNA for the CDR3 is TGTGCCACCAGCGTTGGACTAGCGGGATCCTACAATGAGCAGTTCTTC. This sequence encodes CATSVGLAGSYNEQFF.

This rearrangement joins TRBV5-6 to TRBJ2-1; 8 bases are shared with TRBD2. The V and J ends lost 4 bases and 6 bases, in that order; junction bases with no gene match: 9. This CDR3 has 15 amino acids. Per germline, CDR1 SGHDT and CDR2 YYEEEE. The CDR3 sequence: CASSPRGLAGNEQFF. The CDR3 nucleotides read TGTGCCAGCAGCCCGAGGGGCCTAGCGGGCAATGAGCAGTTCTTC.

This chain uses TRBV6-1 with TRBJ2-3; 7 bases are a match to TRBD2. J was trimmed by 2 bases and V by 7 bases; bases with no gene match: 6. Germline V lookup: CDR1 MNHNS, CDR2 SASEGT. CDR3 size: 14 residues. CDR3 loop: CASNPAGNTDTQYF. CDR3 bases: TGTGCCAGCAACCCAGCGGGAAACACAGATACGCAGTATTTT.